This paragraph covers one TCR beta chain sequence. The antigen is undetermined. Peripheral blood came from all dose cohorts at three timepoints. The data belong to a study of OX40 agonist ivuxolimab in advanced cancers. Study overall: Mean age approximately 61 years, range 23 to 79; around 80% male.

TCRdb's copy holds only in-frame clones and misses some; the assay was immunoSEQ multiplex PCR. The table lists about 69,000 clones, roughly 87% of them singletons. Study conclusions and caveats: The authors also found low normalized T-cell clonal expansion in some nonresponders. Still undetermined is the antigen specificity of the expanded peripheral T cells.

CDR1 and CDR2 from the germline V gene are SGHVT and SQSDAQ. Trimming cost V 3 bases and J 2 bases; bases outside gene matches: 5. This CDR3 comprises 15 residues. This specimen was CD4+ or CD8+ T cells sorted from blood, taken in a trial of the OX40 agonist ivuxolimab. The genes are TRBV7-4 and TRBJ2-7; 9 bases agree with TRBD2. This TCR was sampled from an adult with an advanced solid tumor such as melanoma, head and neck, liver or kidney cancer. The CDR3 coding sequence is TGTGCCAGCAGCTTCTTTAGCGGGGGAACCTACGAGCAGTACTTC. Translated: CASSFFSGGTYEQYF.